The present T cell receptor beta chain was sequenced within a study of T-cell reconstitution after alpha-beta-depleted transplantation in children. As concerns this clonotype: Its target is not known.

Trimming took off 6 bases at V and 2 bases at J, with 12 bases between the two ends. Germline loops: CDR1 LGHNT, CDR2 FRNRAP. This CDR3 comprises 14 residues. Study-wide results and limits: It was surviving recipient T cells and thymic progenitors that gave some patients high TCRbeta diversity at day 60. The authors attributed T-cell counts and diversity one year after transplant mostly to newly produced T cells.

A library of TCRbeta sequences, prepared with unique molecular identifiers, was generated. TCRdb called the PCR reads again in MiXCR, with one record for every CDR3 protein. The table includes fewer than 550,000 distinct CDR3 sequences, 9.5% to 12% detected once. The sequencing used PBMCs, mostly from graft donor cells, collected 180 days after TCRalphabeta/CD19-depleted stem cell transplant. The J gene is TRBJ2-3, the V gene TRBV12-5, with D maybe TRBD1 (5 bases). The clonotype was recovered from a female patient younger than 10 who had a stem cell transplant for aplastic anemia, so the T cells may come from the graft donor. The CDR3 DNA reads TGTGCTAGTGGCATGGACAAGTACACAGATACGCAGTATTTT. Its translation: CASGMDKYTDTQYF.